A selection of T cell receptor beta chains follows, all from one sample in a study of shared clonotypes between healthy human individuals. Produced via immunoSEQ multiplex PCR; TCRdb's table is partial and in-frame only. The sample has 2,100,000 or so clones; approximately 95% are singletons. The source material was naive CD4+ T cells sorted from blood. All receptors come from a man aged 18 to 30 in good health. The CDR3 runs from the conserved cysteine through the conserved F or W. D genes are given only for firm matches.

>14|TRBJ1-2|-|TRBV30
CAWSEGPNLYGYTF
TGTGCCTGGAGTGAAGGGCCGAATCTCTATGGCTACACCTTC
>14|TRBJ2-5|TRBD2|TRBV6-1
CASRASGGQETQYF
TGTGCCAGCAGGGCTAGCGGGGGCCAAGAGACCCAGTACTTC
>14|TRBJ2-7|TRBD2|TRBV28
CASRMAGGPYEQYF
TGTGCCAGCAGGATGGCGGGGGGGCCTTACGAGCAGTACTTC
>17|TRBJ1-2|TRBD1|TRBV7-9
CASSRSGTGGSYYGYTF
TGTGCCAGCAGTCGATCGGGGACAGGGGGTTCTTACTATGGCTACACCTTC
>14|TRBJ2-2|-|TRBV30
CAWKVTPTPGELFF
TGTGCCTGGAAAGTGACACCGACCCCCGGGGAGCTGTTTTTT
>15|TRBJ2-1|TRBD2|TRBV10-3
CAISESGGGYNEQFF
TGTGCCATCAGTGAAAGCGGGGGGGGCTACAATGAGCAGTTCTTC
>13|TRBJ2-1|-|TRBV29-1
CSSPGKGYNEQFF
TGCAGCTCCCCGGGTAAGGGGTACAATGAGCAGTTCTTC
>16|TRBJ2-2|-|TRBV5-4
CASSSSPTPNTGELFF
TGTGCCAGCAGCTCGTCCCCGACTCCGAACACCGGGGAGCTGTTTTTT
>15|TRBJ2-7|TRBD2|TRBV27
CASTLLGGSSYEQYF
TGTGCCAGCACACTCCTGGGGGGGAGCTCCTACGAGCAGTACTTC
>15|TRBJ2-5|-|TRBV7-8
CASSRRESYQETQYF
TGTGCCAGCAGCCGCCGGGAGTCGTACCAAGAGACCCAGTACTTC
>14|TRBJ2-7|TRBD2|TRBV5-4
CASSLYGTSDEQYF
TGTGCCAGCAGCTTGTACGGGACTAGCGACGAGCAGTACTTC
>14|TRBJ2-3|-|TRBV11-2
CASSYRPSTDTQYF
TGTGCCAGCAGCTACAGACCATCCACAGATACGCAGTATTTT
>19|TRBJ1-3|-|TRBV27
CASSLSPLVRGAEGNTIYF
TGTGCCAGCAGTTTATCCCCCCTGGTTAGAGGGGCGGAAGGAAACACCATATATTTT
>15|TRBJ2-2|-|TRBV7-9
CASSLPLGNTGELFF
TGTGCCAGCAGCTTACCTTTAGGGAACACCGGGGAGCTGTTTTTT